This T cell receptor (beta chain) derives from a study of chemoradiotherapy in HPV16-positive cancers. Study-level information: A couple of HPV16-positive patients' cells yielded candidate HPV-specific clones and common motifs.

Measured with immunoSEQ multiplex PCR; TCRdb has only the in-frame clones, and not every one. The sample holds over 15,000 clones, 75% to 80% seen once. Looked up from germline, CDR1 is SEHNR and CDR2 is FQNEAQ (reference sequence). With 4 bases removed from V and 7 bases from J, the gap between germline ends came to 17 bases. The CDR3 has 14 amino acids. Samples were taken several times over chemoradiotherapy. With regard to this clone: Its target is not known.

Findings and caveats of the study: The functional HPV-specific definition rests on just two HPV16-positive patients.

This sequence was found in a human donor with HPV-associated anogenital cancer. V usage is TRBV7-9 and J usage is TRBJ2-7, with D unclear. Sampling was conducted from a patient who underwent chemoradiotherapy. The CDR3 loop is CASSSDRSGGEQYF. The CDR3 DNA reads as TGTGCCAGCAGCTCGGATAGATCGGGCGGAGAGCAGTACTTC.